The rows below give T cell receptor beta chains drawn from one sample of a study of cytomegalovirus exposure and HLA in healthy donors. Repertoires were generated with immunoSEQ multiplex PCR, while TCRdb's copy carries only in-frame clones and drops some. The data contain some 150,000 clones, over 70% of them singletons. The sequenced sample consisted of PBMCs. Receptors originate from a man in his thirties or forties in good health and CMV-seronegative. Each CDR3 is given with its conserved first and last residue. The D gene is left open where the match is weak. Expanded clones are given a class, and other clones once, few, many or no size at all.

length,J,size,D,V,DNA,CDR3
16,TRBJ1-5,NA,NA,TRBV19,TGTGCCAGTATCCTGGGAGGGGCTAATAGCAATCAGCCCCAGCATTTT,CASILGGANSNQPQHF
13,TRBJ1-4,NA,NA,TRBV9,TGTGCCAGCAGCGTCCATCCTAATGAAAAACTGTTTTTT,CASSVHPNEKLFF
12,TRBJ2-3,NA,NA,TRBV6-5,TGTGCCAGCGGGGTAGCGACAGATACGCAGTATTTT,CASGVATDTQYF
14,TRBJ1-1,few,TRBD1,TRBV7-2,TGTGCCAGCAGCTTGGGGACAGGGTGGACTGAAGCTTTCTTT,CASSLGTGWTEAFF
14,TRBJ1-1,NA,TRBD1,TRBV28,TGTGCCGGGGGGACAGGGGGCGCTTCCACTGAAGCTTTCTTT,CAGGTGGASTEAFF
15,TRBJ1-5,NA,TRBD1,TRBV29-1,TGCAGCGTAGCCCCCGGGACAGGGGCGGGTCAGCCCCAGCATTTT,CSVAPGTGAGQPQHF
15,TRBJ1-5,NA,NA,TRBV2,TGTGCCAGCAGTGCCTGGGGGGATGGCAATCAGCCCCAGCATTTT,CASSAWGDGNQPQHF
17,TRBJ2-2,once,TRBD2,TRBV13,TGTGCCAGCAGCTCGACCGGGACTAGCGGGGGCGGGGGGGAGCTGTTTTTT,CASSSTGTSGGGGELFF
11,TRBJ2-7,NA,NA,TRBV29-1,TGCAGCGTTGCGAACGGGTACGAGCAGTACTTC,CSVANGYEQYF
16,TRBJ1-5,NA,TRBD1,TRBV28,TGTGCCAGCACCCGACAGGGGTTAAGGAGCAATCAGCCCCAGCATTTT,CASTRQGLRSNQPQHF
11,TRBJ2-5,NA,NA,TRBV30,TGTGCCTGGAGTGTACTGGAGACCCAGTACTTC,CAWSVLETQYF
12,TRBJ2-7,NA,NA,TRBV7-9,TGTGCCAGCAGCGCCCAGGGCGTCGAGCAGTACTTC,CASSAQGVEQYF
17,TRBJ2-3,NA,TRBD1,TRBV4-3,TGCGCCAGCAGCCAAGATCTGGGCGGACAGGGGTCAGATACGCAGTATTTT,CASSQDLGGQGSDTQYF
14,TRBJ2-7,once,NA,TRBV2,TGTGCCAGCAGTGTAGGTATTGGAGGGTTCGAGCAGTACTTC,CASSVGIGGFEQYF